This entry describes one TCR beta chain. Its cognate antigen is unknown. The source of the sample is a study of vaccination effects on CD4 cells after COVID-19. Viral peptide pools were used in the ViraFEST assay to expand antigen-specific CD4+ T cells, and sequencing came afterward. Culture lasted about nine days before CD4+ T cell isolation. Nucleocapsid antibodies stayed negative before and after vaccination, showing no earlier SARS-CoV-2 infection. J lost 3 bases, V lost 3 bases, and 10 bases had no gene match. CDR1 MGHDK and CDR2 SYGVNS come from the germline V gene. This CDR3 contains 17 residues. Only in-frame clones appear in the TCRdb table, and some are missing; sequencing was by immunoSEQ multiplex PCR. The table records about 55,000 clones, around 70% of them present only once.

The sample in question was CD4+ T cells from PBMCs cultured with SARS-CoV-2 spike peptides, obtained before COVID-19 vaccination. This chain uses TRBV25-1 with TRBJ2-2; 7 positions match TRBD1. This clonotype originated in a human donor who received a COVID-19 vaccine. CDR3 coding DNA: TGTGCCAGCAGTGAGCTACCCGGGACAGAGTACACCGGGGAGCTGTTTTTT. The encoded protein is CASSELPGTEYTGELFF.